The 25 T cell receptor beta chains reported below all come from one sample, sequenced in a study of spatial heterogeneity in lung cancer (dated by TCRdb to the late 2010s). The time point label corresponds to: sample taken at primary tumor resection. TCR sequencing used whole RNA extracted from tumor and nontumor lung tissue, or from cryopreserved PBMC samples, without cell sorting. Library preparation used 5' RACE. These reads were obtained on a NextSeq 500. In-frame beta chains were kept once TCRdb had trimmed the public reads at Q25 with fastp and called clones with MiXCR. All rows with the same CDR3 protein become a single entry with the most common DNA and genes. The table for this sample lists more than 80,000 distinct CDR3 sequences; approximately 12% of them were counted only once. The ten most abundant clones make up over 40% of the sample. This specimen consisted of PBMCs, obtained at surgery. These receptors were taken from a male donor with early-stage non-small cell lung cancer.

The V gene is TRBV12-3 or TRBV12-4, the J gene TRBJ1-1; the D is unclear. The CDR3 is 14 amino acids. Between the trimmed V and J ends, which lost 3 bases and 3 bases, there was a span of 11 bases. The CDR3 coding sequence is TGTGCCAGCAGTTTTCGGGTTATTTACACTGAAGCTTTCTTT. This encodes CASSFRVIYTEAFF.

This clonotype was seen many times. This chain links TRBV13 with TRBJ2-5; no definite D call. This CDR3 comprises 11 residues. Per germline, CDR1 PRHDT and CDR2 FYEKMQ (reference sequence). Trimming left V 4 bases short and J 5 bases short, with 5 bases between. The CDR3 region is CASSYGETQYF. The CDR3 DNA follows: TGTGCCAGCAGCTACGGGGAGACCCAGTACTTC. The full variable domain, its missing parts supplied by reference TRBV13 and TRBJ2-5, is AAGVIQSPRHLIKEKRETATLKCYPIPRHDTVYWYQQGPGQDPQFLISFYEKMQSDKGSIPDRFSAQQFSDYHSELNMSSLELGDSALYFCASSYGETQYFGPGTRLLVL.

The chain employs TRBV6-5 and TRBJ1-4; TRBD1 matches at 10 bases. This CDR3 is 16 amino acids long. Germline CDR1 is MNHEY and CDR2 is SVGAGI. The V segment lost 3 bases and the J segment 6 bases; nucleotides outside the gene matches: 7. CDR3 in amino acids: CASSYFPGQGYEKLFF. CDR3 DNA: TGTGCCAGCAGTTATTTCCCGGGACAGGGGTATGAAAAACTGTTTTTT.

This clonotype appeared many times. The rearrangement uses TRBV7-3 and TRBJ2-7, with 10 bases identical to TRBD2. The CDR3 loop spans 14 amino acids. V dropped 4 bases and J dropped 7; count of bases not matched to a gene: 7. CDR1 SGHTA and CDR2 FQGTGA come from the germline V gene. This chain's CDR3 is CASSSLAGGGEQYF. The CDR3 DNA is TGTGCCAGCAGCTCCTTAGCGGGAGGAGGTGAGCAGTACTTC.

The J gene is TRBJ2-2, the V gene TRBV10-3; 7 bases align to TRBD2. The J segment lost 0 bases and the V segment lost 7 bases, leaving 2 bases of the junction unmatched. The CDR3 is 14 residues long. Germline assignment: CDR1 ENHRY and CDR2 SYGVKD. CDR3 nucleotides: TGTGCCATCAAGACTAGCTCGAACACCGGGGAGCTGTTTTTT. Translating it yields CAIKTSSNTGELFF.

The CDR3 nucleotides read TGTGCCATCAGTGGGACAGGGATCACCGGGGAGCTGTTTTTT. Protein: CAISGTGITGELFF. The rearrangement links TRBV10-3 to TRBJ2-2, with 8 nucleotides matching TRBD1. The V segment lost 4 bases and the J segment 4 bases; nucleotides outside the gene matches: 2. This CDR3 contains 14 residues. CDR1 and CDR2 from the germline V gene are ENHRY and SYGVKD.

To note about this clonotype: A read error may account for a junction end that differs from germline. The chain uses TRBV7-7 and TRBJ2-5, with D unclear. There are 14 residues in the CDR3. Germline CDR1 is SSHAT and CDR2 is FNYEAQ (reference sequence). The CDR3, as DNA: TGTGCTAGCAGCCCCGTACAAACCCGCGGGACCCAGTACTTC. Protein sequence: CASSPVQTRGTQYF.

The V gene is TRBV27, the J gene TRBJ1-5; tentative D call: TRBD1 (5 bases). V was clipped by 6 bases and J by 3 bases, with 21 bases between them. This CDR3 has 17 amino acids. Germline V gene lookup returns CDR1 MNHEY and CDR2 SMNVEV (reference sequence). The CDR3 bases are TGTGCCAGCAGAAAATCCACGGGGGAGGGGAACAATCAGCCCCAGCATTTT. Its protein is CASRKSTGEGNNQPQHF.

V gene TRBV27 combines with J gene TRBJ1-5; 8 bases agree with TRBD1. V shed 0 bases and J 6 bases; nucleotides not matched to a gene: 10. From germline, CDR1 is MNHEY and CDR2 SMNVEV (reference sequence). The CDR3 is made up of 17 amino acids. CDR3 DNA sequence: TGTGCCAGCAGTTTATCGGCGGGGCAGGGGGCCGGTCAGCCCCAGCATTTT. Amino acid sequence: CASSLSAGQGAGQPQHF.

This clonotype has more than one count but fewer than ten. The genes are TRBV12-3 or TRBV12-4 and TRBJ2-7; 12 bases are a match to TRBD2. CDR3 length: 15 residues. Unmatched junction bases numbered 7, after V lost 6 bases and J lost 4 bases. The CDR3 DNA is TGTGCCAGCAGCAAGGGACTAGCGGGTGTGTACGAGCAGTACTTC. Translating it yields CASSKGLAGVYEQYF.

The V gene is TRBV27, the J gene TRBJ2-6; 7 nucleotides line up with TRBD2. This CDR3 is built from 14 residues. With 9 bases clipped from V and 2 bases from J, the junction kept 4 bases outside the gene matches. Per the germline V gene, CDR1 is MNHEY and CDR2 is SMNVEV (reference sequence). The CDR3 protein is CASTAGTGANVLTF. The CDR3, as DNA: TGTGCCAGTACAGCGGGAACTGGGGCCAACGTCCTGACTTTC.

This clonotype has more than one count but fewer than ten. The CDR3 DNA is TGTGCCAGCAGTCCACCACAGGGCGGGAGCTATGGCTACACCTTC. It codes for CASSPPQGGSYGYTF. The chain combines TRBV28 with TRBJ1-2; D is perhaps TRBD1 (6 bases). The CDR3 is 15 residues long. Trimming left V 5 bases short and J 4 bases short, with 17 bases between. Per germline, CDR1 MDHEN and CDR2 SYDVKM.

The chain has TRBV6-2 or TRBV6-3 and TRBJ1-1; D is unclear. The CDR3 loop spans 13 amino acids. Germline CDR1 MNHEY, CDR2 SVGEGT. Deletions cut 10 bases from V and 4 bases from J, with 16 bases between. The DNA of the CDR3 is TGTGCCACCCATGACGGGATGAGCACTGAAGCTTTCTTT. Translating gives CATHDGMSTEAFF.

This clonotype was seen ten or more times. The chain recombines TRBV3-1 with TRBJ2-5; TRBD2 might be the D (5 bases). The V and J ends lost 2 bases and 0 bases respectively, with 7 bases between them. Germline V gives CDR1 LGHDT, CDR2 YNNKEL (reference sequence). The length of the CDR3 is 14 residues. CDR3: CASSQSGNQETQYF. The CDR3 DNA sequence: TGTGCCAGCAGCCAAAGCGGAAACCAAGAGACCCAGTACTTC.

This clonotype was seen ten or more times. V and J are TRBV10-3 and TRBJ2-1; 8 nucleotides line up with TRBD1. The V and J ends lost 7 bases and 5 bases, in that order; junction bases with no gene match: 10. The CDR3 is made up of 15 amino acids. Looked up from germline, CDR1 is ENHRY and CDR2 is SYGVKD. CDR3 region: CAITDGQGRNNEQFF. The DNA for the CDR3 is TGTGCCATCACCGACGGACAGGGTAGGAACAATGAGCAGTTCTTC.

This sequence joins TRBV5-1 and TRBJ2-3; 10 bases map to TRBD1. This CDR3 region has 16 residues. Unmatched junction bases numbered 7, after V lost 4 bases and J lost 2 bases. The germline V gene encodes CDR1 SGHRS and CDR2 YFSETQ. The CDR3 DNA reads as TGCGCCAGCAGCAAGGGACAGGGGTTATCCACAGATACGCAGTATTTT. Protein sequence: CASSKGQGLSTDTQYF.

This clonotype came up many times. The chain uses TRBV7-2 and TRBJ1-2, with D hard to call. The CDR3 runs to 15 residues. CDR1 and CDR2 from the germline V gene are SGHTA and FQGNSA. Trimming shortened V by 1 base and J by 3 bases, and 12 bases separated the two germline ends. The CDR3 DNA sequence: TGTGCCAGCAGCTTAGGGGGTGTTATGCACTATGGCTACACCTTC. Protein: CASSLGGVMHYGYTF.

V gene TRBV24-1 combines with J gene TRBJ2-5; 10 bases are a match to TRBD2. The germline V gene has CDR1 KGHDR and CDR2 SFDVKD. V lost 0 bases and J lost 5; bases outside the gene matches: 8. The CDR3 has 17 residues. CDR3 sequence reads: CATSDLQERGGLETQYF. The CDR3 bases are TGTGCCACCAGTGATTTGCAGGAGCGGGGGGGCCTGGAGACCCAGTACTTC.

The chain carries TRBV7-9 and TRBJ2-5; D is uncertain. This CDR3 has 14 amino acids. In germline, CDR1 is SEHNR, CDR2 FQNEAQ (reference sequence). V lost 1 base, J lost 7 bases, and 13 bases lay in between. This chain's CDR3 is CASSLDVRTGTQYF. The CDR3 bases are TGTGCCAGCAGCTTAGATGTTAGGACCGGGACCCAGTACTTC.

The chain uses TRBV12-3 or TRBV12-4 and TRBJ2-1, with 9 bases matching TRBD1. V lost 5 bases and J lost 7; bases outside the gene matches: 9. CDR3 size: 15 residues. The CDR3 nucleotides read TGTGCCAGCAGTCGACCGGGACAGGGTAATAATGAGCAGTTCTTC. Translated, it gives CASSRPGQGNNEQFF.

This clonotype was observed many times. CDR3 DNA: TGTGCCAGCAGCTTGGCGGGGGACAGGGTCAGGGAGACCCAGTACTTC. Translation: CASSLAGDRVRETQYF. This chain connects TRBV5-5 to TRBJ2-5; 9 bases are shared with TRBD1. CDR1 and CDR2 from the germline V gene are SGHKS and YYEKEE (reference sequence). There are 16 residues in the CDR3. The V gene end was trimmed by 0 bases and the J gene end by 5 bases; junction bases not matched to a gene: 8.

This chain uses TRBV28 with TRBJ2-6; D gene uncertain. With 4 bases removed from V and 4 bases from J, the gap between germline ends came to 8 bases. The length of the CDR3 is 14 residues. CDR1 MDHEN and CDR2 SYDVKM come from the germline V gene. CDR3 in DNA: TGTGCCAGCAGTTCCCCGGGCGGGGCCAACGTCCTGACTTTC. It specifies CASSSPGGANVLTF.

This clonotype has only a few counts. The chain joins TRBV10-2 to TRBJ1-1; TRBD1 agrees at 10 bases. The CDR3 has 16 amino acids. V lost 2 bases, J lost 4 bases, and 7 bases stayed unmatched. The germline gives CDR1 WSHSY, CDR2 SAAADI. The DNA of the CDR3 is TGCGCCAGCAGTGAGCCTCCGGGACAGGGGATCACTGAAGCTTTCTTT. Protein sequence: CASSEPPGQGITEAFF.

This clonotype turned up a few times. The chain joins TRBV5-6 to TRBJ2-7; 12 nucleotides line up with TRBD2. The CDR3 has 18 amino acids. Losses at the gene ends were 4 bases for V and 2 bases for J; bases not matched to a gene: 13. The germline V gene has CDR1 SGHDT and CDR2 YYEEEE. CDR3 nucleotides: TGTGCCAGCAGCACCCCGTTAACTAGCGGGAGGAGGACCTACGAGCAGTACTTC. Encoded protein: CASSTPLTSGRRTYEQYF. Filled out from reference TRBV5-6 and TRBJ2-7, the complete variable domain reads DAGVTQSPTHLIKTRGQQVTLRCSPKSGHDTVSWYQQALGQGPQFIFQYYEEEERQRGNFPDRFSGHQFPNYSSELNVNALLLGDSALYLCASSTPLTSGRRTYEQYFGPGTRLTVT.

This chain uses TRBV7-2 with TRBJ1-5, with a weak D call TRBD1 (6 bases). Deletions cut 5 bases from V and 0 bases from J, with 17 bases between. The length of the CDR3 is 17 residues. The V gene's germline CDR1 is SGHTA and CDR2 FQGNSA. The CDR3 is CASSPKVAGHSNQPQHF. The CDR3 DNA reads as TGTGCCAGCAGCCCTAAGGTGGCGGGACATAGCAATCAGCCCCAGCATTTT.